Following are 29 T cell receptor beta chains from one sample sequenced in a study of siplizumab effects on memory and regulatory T cells. Clones were read by immunoSEQ multiplex PCR, and TCRdb kept only the in-frame ones, dropping some. The sample yields roughly 100,000 clones, roughly 96% seen once. What was sequenced was naive CD4+ T cells sorted from blood. Receptors originate from a human donor in good health.

V usage is TRBV5-1 and J usage is TRBJ1-6; the match to TRBD1 covers 10 bases. With 3 bases clipped from V and 9 bases from J, the junction kept 3 bases outside the gene matches. Germline lookup yields CDR1 SGHRS and CDR2 YFSETQ. The CDR3 contains 14 residues. CDR3 sequence reads: CASSSWDRGSPLHF. The CDR3 DNA is TGCGCCAGCAGCTCCTGGGACAGGGGTTCACCCCTCCACTTT.

This chain uses TRBV25-1 with TRBJ1-5; D not certain. Germline V gene data show CDR1 as MGHDK and CDR2 as SYGVNS. V was cut by 5 bases and J by 1 base, with 21 bases left in between. This CDR3 comprises 18 residues. This CDR3 reads CASSKLATRGWSNQPQHF. Here the CDR3 DNA reads TGTGCCAGCAGTAAATTGGCAACCCGGGGTTGGAGCAATCAGCCCCAGCATTTT.

This clone appeared a single time. CDR3 sequence: CASSLLPWGLAGGQNTGELFF. CDR3 bases: TGTGCCAGCAGTTTACTACCTTGGGGACTAGCGGGGGGACAAAACACCGGGGAGCTGTTTTTT. The chain links TRBV28 to TRBJ2-2, with 15 bases matching TRBD2. The V gene's germline CDR1 is MDHEN and CDR2 SYDVKM. The CDR3 covers 21 residues. The junction had 12 bases not matched to a gene; V was cut back by 2 bases and J by 2 bases.

The chain uses TRBV30 and TRBJ1-3; D might be TRBD1 (6 bases). Trimming took off 4 bases at V and 0 bases at J, with 13 bases between the two ends. The CDR3 contains 15 residues. The germline gives CDR1 GTSNPN, CDR2 SVGIG (reference sequence). The CDR3 DNA reads as TGTGCCTGGACGCCTTGGACAGTCTCTGGAAACACCATATATTTT. It is translated as CAWTPWTVSGNTIYF. Drawing the rest from reference TRBV30 and TRBJ1-3, the complete variable domain is SQTIHQWPATLVQPVGSPLSLECTVEGTSNPNLYWYRQAAGRGLQLLFYSVGIGQISSEVPQNLSASRPQDRQFILSSKKLLLSDSGFYLCAWTPWTVSGNTIYFGEGSWLTVV.

The chain links TRBV6-6 to TRBJ1-1; D ambiguous. Looked up from germline, CDR1 is MNHNY and CDR2 is SVGAGI (reference sequence). CDR3 length: 11 amino acids. V was pared by 2 bases and J by 8 bases, with 6 bases between. This chain's CDR3 is CASSYEVEAFF. CDR3 bases: TGTGCCAGCAGTTACGAGGTCGAAGCTTTCTTT.

Only one count was recorded for this clone. The chain recombines TRBV27 with TRBJ1-5, with D possibly matching TRBD1 (5 bases). V lost 8 bases and J 0 bases, leaving 14 bases between the germline ends. The germline gives CDR1 MNHEY, CDR2 SMNVEV (reference sequence). This CDR3 contains 15 residues. CDR3 sequence reads: CASRAGGSSNQPQHF. In DNA, the CDR3 is TGTGCCAGCCGCGCCGGGGGTTCTAGCAATCAGCCCCAGCATTTT.

This chain connects TRBV6-5 to TRBJ1-3; no firm D call. The CDR3 contains 13 residues. CDR1 and CDR2 (germline): MNHEY, SVGAGI. Trimming stripped 10 bases from V and 0 bases from J, with 10 bases between. The CDR3 spells CATQVNSGNTIYF. DNA of the CDR3: TGTGCCACTCAGGTCAACTCTGGAAACACCATATATTTT.

V is TRBV11-2 and J is TRBJ2-1; D is unresolved. CDR1 and CDR2 (germline): SGHAT, FQNNGV. This CDR3 is built from 13 residues. The germline V and J ends were trimmed by 7 bases and 3 bases, with 10 bases remaining between them. DNA for the CDR3: TGTGCCAGCACCCGACTGTTCTACAATGAGCAGTTCTTC. It translates to CASTRLFYNEQFF.

V usage is TRBV5-6 and J usage is TRBJ2-1; D is possibly TRBD1 (5 bases). Trimming left V 7 bases short and J 2 bases short, with 16 bases between. Germline lookup yields CDR1 SGHDT and CDR2 YYEEEE. The CDR3 sequence is 15 residues long. The CDR3 is CASALHQGAYNEQFF. The CDR3 nucleotides read TGTGCCAGCGCCCTCCATCAAGGGGCCTACAATGAGCAGTTCTTC. Full variable domain (outside the CDR3, taken from reference TRBV5-6 and TRBJ2-1): DAGVTQSPTHLIKTRGQQVTLRCSPKSGHDTVSWYQQALGQGPQFIFQYYEEEERQRGNFPDRFSGHQFPNYSSELNVNALLLGDSALYLCASALHQGAYNEQFFGPGTRLTVL.

The CDR3 DNA follows: TGCGCCAGCAGCCAAGCCGACAGGGGCTATGGCTACACCTTC. It yields the protein CASSQADRGYGYTF. This chain joins TRBV4-1 and TRBJ1-2, with TRBD1 matching 8 bases. V dropped 1 base and J dropped 4; count of bases not matched to a gene: 2. The CDR3 sequence is 14 residues long. Per the germline V gene, CDR1 is MGHRA and CDR2 is YSYEKL.

The J gene is TRBJ2-3, the V gene TRBV4-1; 7 nucleotides match TRBD2. From germline, CDR1 is MGHRA and CDR2 YSYEKL. The length of the CDR3 is 18 residues. V lost 2 bases, J lost 4 bases, and 15 bases stayed unmatched. CDR3 residues: CASSQQRSGVYSADTQYF. The CDR3 bases are TGCGCCAGCAGCCAACAACGGAGCGGGGTCTACAGCGCAGATACGCAGTATTTT.

The genes are TRBV7-6 and TRBJ1-5; D perhaps matches TRBD1 (6 bases). The CDR3 is 15 residues long. V was trimmed by 4 bases and J by 0 bases, leaving 10 bases between them. Germline V gene lookup returns CDR1 SGHVS and CDR2 FNYEAQ. The DNA for the CDR3 is TGTGCCAGCAGCTCCAAAGGGGGTAGCAATCAGCCCCAGCATTTT. Encoded protein: CASSSKGGSNQPQHF.

The chain is built from TRBV19 and TRBJ1-2; 8 positions match TRBD1. Germline values: CDR1 LNHDA, CDR2 SQIVND (reference sequence). Germline trimming cut 1 base from V and 2 bases from J; bases unmatched to any gene: 0. The CDR3 runs 14 residues. The CDR3 loop reads CASSIGQGNYGYTF. The CDR3 DNA follows: TGTGCCAGTAGTATAGGACAGGGGAACTATGGCTACACCTTC. The full variable domain, in which reference TRBV19 and TRBJ1-2 provide the parts outside the CDR3, is DGGITQSPKYLFRKEGQNVTLSCEQNLNHDAMYWYRQDPGQGLRLIYYSQIVNDFQKGDIAEGYSVSREKKESFPLTVTSAQKNPTAFYLCASSIGQGNYGYTFGSGTRLTVV.

Of note for this clone: Within the sample, other DNA sequences also encode this same CDR3. The chain uses TRBV7-9 and TRBJ2-1; D unclear. Germline assignment: CDR1 SEHNR and CDR2 FQNEAQ (reference sequence). Trimming cost V 9 bases and J 6 bases, with 9 bases left between them. CDR3 size: 11 residues. The CDR3, as DNA: TGTGCCAGTTCCTCGATCAATGAGCAGTTCTTC. Its protein is CASSSINEQFF.

This chain joins TRBV11-2 and TRBJ2-3; TRBD1 matches 7 bases. The germline gives CDR1 SGHAT, CDR2 FQNNGV. Trimming cost V 0 bases and J 1 base; bases outside gene matches: 4. This CDR3 is 16 amino acids long. CDR3 nucleotide sequence: TGTGCCAGCAGCTTAGACCCAGGGGGAGGCACAGATACGCAGTATTTT. Protein sequence: CASSLDPGGGTDTQYF.

A single count supports this clone. The chain combines TRBV18 with TRBJ1-1; a possible D gene is TRBD1 (6 bases). V was shortened by 4 bases and J by 7 bases, with 13 bases between the two germline ends. CDR3 length: 13 amino acids. Germline assignment: CDR1 KGHSH and CDR2 LQKENI. The CDR3, as DNA: TGTGCCAGCTCACAGGGGGAGCCAGTTGAAGCTTTCTTT. Its translation is CASSQGEPVEAFF.

This clone was seen only once. This chain connects TRBV5-1 to TRBJ1-6; 9 bases are shared with TRBD1. Per germline, CDR1 SGHRS and CDR2 YFSETQ. J was trimmed by 7 bases and V by 4 bases; bases with no gene match: 6. The CDR3 covers 15 residues. The CDR3 DNA follows: TGCGCCAGCAGCCCGGACAGGGGCCAGAATTCACCCCTCCACTTT. Translation: CASSPDRGQNSPLHF.

V is TRBV5-1 and J is TRBJ2-4; no definite D call. Trimming pared 3 bases from V and 1 base from J, leaving 8 bases between. From germline, CDR1 is SGHRS and CDR2 YFSETQ. The CDR3 is made up of 14 amino acids. The CDR3 DNA is TGCGCCAGCAGCTCGGATGGGGCCAAAAACATTCAGTACTTC. Translation gives CASSSDGAKNIQYF.

This clone appeared a single time. The gene calls are TRBV4-2 and TRBJ1-2; D is undetermined. Trimming cost V 2 bases and J 4 bases, with 17 bases left between them. The length of the CDR3 is 16 residues. Germline V CDR1 and CDR2: LGHNA, YNFKEQ. As DNA, the CDR3 is TGTGCCAGCAGCCAACCAGACCTACAGAGTTCCTATGGCTACACCTTC. Its protein is CASSQPDLQSSYGYTF.

The chain recombines TRBV7-6 with TRBJ1-4; maybe TRBD1 (5 bases). V lost 0 bases to trimming and J lost 3 bases, with 14 bases between them. CDR3 length: 17 residues. Germline V gene data show CDR1 as SGHVS and CDR2 as FNYEAQ. CDR3 sequence (DNA): TGTGCCAGCAGCTTAGCCGGGGGGGTGGACGCTAATGAAAAACTGTTTTTT. The encoded protein is CASSLAGGVDANEKLFF.

The chain is built from TRBV7-2 and TRBJ2-7; 9 nucleotides match TRBD1. CDR1 and CDR2 (germline): SGHTA, FQGNSA. This CDR3 contains 16 residues. The V and J ends lost 0 bases and 6 bases, in that order; junction bases with no gene match: 9. This CDR3 reads CASSLASGWTGAEQYF. CDR3 bases: TGTGCCAGCAGCTTAGCCTCAGGATGGACAGGGGCCGAGCAGTACTTC.

The chain combines TRBV6-5 with TRBJ1-1; D gene uncertain. V was trimmed by 2 bases and J by 6 bases, leaving 7 bases between them. CDR1 is MNHEY, CDR2 SVGAGI, per germline. The CDR3 extends over 12 amino acids. The CDR3 coding sequence is TGTGCCAGCAGTTACAGCGACCCTGAAGCTTTCTTT. Residues: CASSYSDPEAFF.

V and J are TRBV4-3 and TRBJ1-2; D unresolved. This CDR3 has 15 amino acids. V was pared by 4 bases and J by 5 bases, with 17 bases between. Germline CDR1 reads LGHNA; CDR2 reads YSLEER. In nucleotides, the CDR3 is TGCGCCAGCAGCCGCGGGCCCGCATTGGAGTATGGCTACACCTTC. This gives the protein CASSRGPALEYGYTF.

V is TRBV15 and J is TRBJ1-4; D gene unclear. There are 13 residues in the CDR3. Trimming shortened V by 6 bases and J by 8 bases, and 13 bases separated the two germline ends. Germline CDR1 is LNHNV and CDR2 is YYDKDF (reference sequence). CDR3 residues: CATRDGGREKLFF. The DNA of the CDR3 is TGTGCCACCAGGGACGGAGGAAGGGAAAAACTGTTTTTT. Based on the CDR3 plus reference TRBV15 and TRBJ1-4, the full variable domain is DAMVIQNPRYQVTQFGKPVTLSCSQTLNHNVMYWYQQKSSQAPKLLFHYYDKDFNNEADTPDNFQSRRPNTSFCFLDIRSPGLGDTAMYLCATRDGGREKLFFGSGTQLSVL.

The CDR3 sequence is CASSAGQPYNEKLFF. In DNA form, the CDR3 reads TGTGCCAGCAGTGCGGGACAGCCCTATAATGAAAAACTGTTTTTT. The rearrangement joins TRBV6-4 to TRBJ1-4; 7 bases match TRBD1. The germline CDR1 and CDR2 sequences are MRHNA and SNTAGT. J was trimmed by 4 bases and V by 4 bases; bases with no gene match: 6. The CDR3 totals 15 residues.

The gene calls are TRBV10-3 and TRBJ1-6, with 10 bases aligning to TRBD1. Germline V gene sequence: CDR1 ENHRY, CDR2 SYGVKD. V shed 10 bases and J 9 bases; nucleotides not matched to a gene: 21. The CDR3 runs 18 residues. In nucleotides, the CDR3 is TGTGCCACCAAGGGGGCAGTATTCGGGGACAGGGGAGGTTCACCCCTCCACTTT. Protein product: CATKGAVFGDRGGSPLHF.

The V gene is TRBV7-9, the J gene TRBJ1-1; D is ambiguous. V shed 1 base and J shed 3 bases, with 6 bases lying between them. Germline loops: CDR1 SEHNR, CDR2 FQNEAQ (reference sequence). The CDR3 loop spans 13 amino acids. The CDR3: CASSLDSYTEAFF. The CDR3 bases are TGTGCCAGCAGCTTAGACAGCTACACTGAAGCTTTCTTT.

The DNA for the CDR3 is TGTGCCAGCAGCCTACAGGGATACAATGAGCAGTTCTTC. Its translation is CASSLQGYNEQFF. V is TRBV2 and J is TRBJ2-1; D possibly corresponds to TRBD1 (6 bases). Germline V gene lookup returns CDR1 SNHLY and CDR2 FYNNEI. V dropped 6 bases and J dropped 4 bases, with 10 bases sitting between them. This CDR3 is 13 amino acids long.

This clone was seen once. This chain uses TRBV18 with TRBJ1-4; D gene ambiguous. V shed 3 bases and J shed 5 bases, with 7 bases lying between them. Germline V gives CDR1 KGHSH, CDR2 LQKENI. The CDR3 has 13 residues. The CDR3 DNA is TGTGCCAGCTCACCCGGGGAAAATGAAAAACTGTTTTTT. Protein: CASSPGENEKLFF.